Below, 17 T cell receptor beta chains from the same sample are listed, as sequenced in a study of cytomegalovirus exposure and HLA in healthy donors. It was with 60 Vbeta and 13 Jbeta primers that the PCR ran. The assay was immunoSEQ multiplex PCR, and TCRdb's table has in-frame clones only and misses some. Among approximately 73,000 clones, around 58% were seen once, and the ten largest hold 5.7%. The sequenced sample consisted of PBMCs. The source is a man aged 25-45 years in good health and CMV-seropositive.

The rearrangement joins TRBV5-1 to TRBJ2-5; maybe TRBD2 (5 bases). V lost 4 bases to trimming and J lost 0 bases, with 10 bases between them. CDR1 SGHRS and CDR2 YFSETQ come from the germline V gene. The CDR3 loop spans 14 amino acids. As DNA, the CDR3 is TGCGCCAGCAGCCTCTACGGGGACCAAGAGACCCAGTACTTC. Its translation is CASSLYGDQETQYF.

This clone appeared a few times. The chain is built from TRBV2 and TRBJ2-1; unclear D gene. The CDR3 is made up of 14 amino acids. CDR1 and CDR2 from the germline V gene are SNHLY and FYNNEI. V was trimmed by 6 bases and J by 1 base, leaving 10 bases between them. CDR3 in amino acids: CASRIEQSYNEQFF. The CDR3 DNA follows: TGTGCCAGCAGAATCGAACAGTCCTACAATGAGCAGTTCTTC.

The rearrangement uses TRBV6-1 and TRBJ2-7, with 11 nucleotides matching TRBD2. The ends lost 2 bases at V and 0 bases at J; junction bases unmatched: 3. The CDR3 contains 16 residues. Germline V gives CDR1 MNHNS, CDR2 SASEGT. The CDR3 DNA follows: TGTGCCAGCAGTGAATTTAGCGGGAGGGACTCCTACGAGCAGTACTTC. It is translated as CASSEFSGRDSYEQYF.

This clone was observed a few times. The chain has TRBV7-9 and TRBJ2-5; TRBD2 aligns across 7 bases. V lost 0 bases to trimming and J lost 4 bases; unmatched junction nucleotides: 2. From germline, CDR1 is SEHNR and CDR2 FQNEAQ (reference sequence). CDR3 length equals 14 residues. The CDR3 DNA follows: TGTGCCAGCAGCTTAGCCGCGGGAGTAGAGACCCAGTACTTC. Encoded protein: CASSLAAGVETQYF. Combining the CDR3 with reference TRBV7-9 and TRBJ2-5 gives the whole variable domain DTGVSQNPRHKITKRGQNVTFRCDPISEHNRLYWYRQTLGQGPEFLTYFQNEAQLEKSRLLSDRFSAERPKGSFSTLEIQRTEQGDSAMYLCASSLAAGVETQYFGPGTRLLVL.

The rearrangement uses TRBV19 and TRBJ1-4; 9 bases map to TRBD1. CDR3 length: 13 residues. V gave up 9 bases and J gave up 8 bases; unmatched junction bases: 7. Germline V CDR1 and CDR2: LNHDA, SQIVND (reference sequence). The CDR3 sequence: CASSGTGQEKLFF. CDR3 nucleotides: TGTGCCAGCTCCGGGACAGGGCAAGAAAAACTGTTTTTT.

The gene calls are TRBV29-1 and TRBJ2-2; no clear D. Trimming pared 3 bases from V and 0 bases from J, leaving 17 bases between. Looked up from germline, CDR1 is SQVTM and CDR2 is ANQGSEA. This CDR3 has 17 amino acids. In nucleotides, the CDR3 is TGCAGCGTTGAGGGTATAGTGGAGACTCCGAACACCGGGGAGCTGTTTTTT. Translation gives CSVEGIVETPNTGELFF.

This clone was detected once. This chain links TRBV7-9 with TRBJ2-5; 7 positions agree with TRBD2. The CDR3 totals 17 residues. Germline loops: CDR1 SEHNR, CDR2 FQNEAQ (reference sequence). Trimming took 0 bases from V and 0 from J; bases not matched to a gene: 7. Written as DNA, the CDR3 is TGTGCCAGCAGCTTAGCGCACCGGGGGGTCGACCAAGAGACCCAGTACTTC. This sequence encodes CASSLAHRGVDQETQYF.

J is TRBJ2-5 and V is TRBV5-1, with 13 bases that match TRBD2. Unmatched junction bases numbered 1, after V lost 2 bases and J lost 0 bases. The CDR3 is 16 amino acids. CDR1 and CDR2 from the germline V gene are SGHRS and YFSETQ. The CDR3 protein is CASSLGLAGDQETQYF. The CDR3 region has the DNA TGCGCCAGCAGCTTAGGACTAGCGGGGGACCAAGAGACCCAGTACTTC. Full variable domain (outside the CDR3, taken from reference TRBV5-1 and TRBJ2-5): KAGVTQTPRYLIKTRGQQVTLSCSPISGHRSVSWYQQTPGQGLQFLFEYFSETQRNKGNFPGRFSGRQFSNSRSEMNVSTLELGDSALYLCASSLGLAGDQETQYFGPGTRLLVL.

The chain employs TRBV5-1 and TRBJ2-7, with a tentative D call TRBD1 (5 bases). Deletions cut 2 bases from V and 1 base from J, with 13 bases between. This CDR3 comprises 15 residues. Germline assignment: CDR1 SGHRS and CDR2 YFSETQ. The CDR3 protein is CASSLGQGQSYEQYF. For the CDR3, the DNA is TGCGCCAGCAGCTTAGGGCAGGGCCAATCCTACGAGCAGTACTTC.

This clone was counted only a few times. V is TRBV30 and J is TRBJ1-1, with D tentatively TRBD1 (6 bases). Per the germline V gene, CDR1 is GTSNPN and CDR2 is SVGIG (reference sequence). The CDR3 contains 13 residues. With 4 bases removed from V and 1 base from J, the gap between germline ends came to 10 bases. CDR3 coding DNA: TGTGCCTGGAACAGGGTCCCGAACACTGAAGCTTTCTTT. This codes for CAWNRVPNTEAFF.

The CDR3 DNA reads TGCGCCAGCAGCCCTGTACAGGGTAACTCACCCCTCCACTTT. This encodes CASSPVQGNSPLHF. The V and J genes are TRBV4-1 and TRBJ1-6, with a weak D call TRBD1 (6 bases). This CDR3 contains 14 residues. Per the germline V gene, CDR1 is MGHRA and CDR2 is YSYEKL. The V end was cut by 4 bases, the J end by 10 bases, with 14 bases between.

In nucleotides, the CDR3 is TGTGCCAGTAGTTTTAGCGGGAGGGACCACAATGAGCAGTTCTTC. Amino acid sequence: CASSFSGRDHNEQFF. The V and J genes are TRBV19 and TRBJ2-1, with TRBD2 matching over 11 bases. The ends lost 5 bases at V and 5 bases at J; junction bases unmatched: 5. The CDR3 sequence is 15 residues long. The germline V gene encodes CDR1 LNHDA and CDR2 SQIVND (reference sequence).

For this clone: The junction departs from the called germline gene at one end, perhaps through a read error. Other DNA sequences in this specimen translate into the identical CDR3. This chain uses TRBV5-1 with TRBJ2-7; 7 nucleotides agree with TRBD1. The V gene's germline CDR1 is SGHRS and CDR2 YFSETQ. The length of the CDR3 is 16 residues. The CDR3 DNA reads TGCGCTAGCACGCAAGGGAACAGGGGAGTCGTCTACGAGCAGTACTTC. Translated: CASTQGNRGVVYEQYF.

V is TRBV11-3 and J is TRBJ2-1, with 7 bases that match TRBD2. V gave up 5 bases and J gave up 0 bases; unmatched junction bases: 7. Per germline, CDR1 SGHNT and CDR2 YENEEA. The CDR3 spans 16 residues. The DNA for the CDR3 is TGTGCCAGCAGCCCAAGACTAGCCAGCTCCTACAATGAGCAGTTCTTC. This gives the protein CASSPRLASSYNEQFF.

The rearrangement links TRBV7-8 to TRBJ2-7; TRBD2 is a possible D gene (5 bases). CDR3 length: 14 residues. V dropped 5 bases and J dropped 0 bases, with 11 bases sitting between them. CDR1 SGHVS and CDR2 FQNEAQ come from the germline V gene. The CDR3: CASSPSGYSYEQYF. The CDR3 bases are TGTGCCAGCAGCCCCAGCGGTTACTCCTACGAGCAGTACTTC.

The chain couples TRBV28 to TRBJ1-1; D uncertain. The CDR3 is 15 amino acids. CDR1 and CDR2 from the germline V gene are MDHEN and SYDVKM. Trimming shortened V by 3 bases and J by 0 bases, and 11 bases separated the two germline ends. In nucleotides, the CDR3 is TGTGCCAGCAGTTTTGGCAGGCCAATGAACACTGAAGCTTTCTTT. Amino acids: CASSFGRPMNTEAFF.

The V call is TRBV28, the J call TRBJ2-7; D remains ambiguous. V was trimmed by 5 bases and J by 9 bases, leaving 17 bases between them. CDR1 and CDR2 from the germline V gene are MDHEN and SYDVKM. The CDR3 length is 13 residues. The CDR3 region has the DNA TGTGCCAGCAGTCCGGGTCCCCCACTTTGGCAGTACTTC. Translated: CASSPGPPLWQYF.